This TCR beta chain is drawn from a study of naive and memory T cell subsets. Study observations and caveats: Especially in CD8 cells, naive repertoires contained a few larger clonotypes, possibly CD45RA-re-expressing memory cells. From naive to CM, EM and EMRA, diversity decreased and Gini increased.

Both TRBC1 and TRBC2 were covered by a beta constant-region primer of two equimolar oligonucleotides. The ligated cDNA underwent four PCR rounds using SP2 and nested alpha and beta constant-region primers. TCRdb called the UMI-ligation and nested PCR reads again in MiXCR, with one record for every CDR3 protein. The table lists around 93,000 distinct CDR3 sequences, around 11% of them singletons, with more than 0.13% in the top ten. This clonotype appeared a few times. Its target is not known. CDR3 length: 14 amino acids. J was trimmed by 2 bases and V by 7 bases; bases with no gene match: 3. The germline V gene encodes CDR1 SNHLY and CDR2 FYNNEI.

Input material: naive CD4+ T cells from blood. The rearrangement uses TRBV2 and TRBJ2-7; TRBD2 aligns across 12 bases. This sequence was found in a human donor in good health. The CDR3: CASKGLAGTYEQYF. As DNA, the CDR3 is TGTGCCAGCAAGGGACTAGCGGGTACCTACGAGCAGTACTTC.